The 22 T cell receptor beta chains presented below share a single source sample, sequenced in a study of blood T cell repertoires in COVID-19. Assay used: immunoSEQ multiplex PCR; TCRdb lists only in-frame clones, some missing. The sample holds 100,000 to 150,000 clones, less than 90% seen once. The material sequenced was peripheral blood. These receptors were obtained from a woman older than 75 with acute or convalescent COVID-19.

The chain links TRBV3-1 (or the pseudogene TRBV3-2) to TRBJ1-6; D is unclear. The germline V gene has CDR1 LGHDT and CDR2 YNNKEL (reference sequence). The CDR3 has 15 residues. V was cut by 5 bases and J by 0 bases, with 8 bases left in between. The CDR3 DNA sequence: TGTGCCAGCAGCGCAGGTTACTCCTATAATTCACCCCTCCACTTT. Encoded protein: CASSAGYSYNSPLHF.

V is TRBV18 and J is TRBJ1-1, with TRBD1 as a possible D gene (6 bases). From germline, CDR1 is KGHSH and CDR2 LQKENI. V was trimmed by 6 bases and J by 4 bases, leaving 15 bases between them. CDR3 length: 14 amino acids. The CDR3 nucleotides are TGTGCCAGCTCGCGGACCGGGACATCCACTGAAGCTTTCTTT. The encoded protein is CASSRTGTSTEAFF. The variable domain in full, with the rest retrieved from reference TRBV18 and TRBJ1-1, is NAGVMQNPRHLVRRRGQEARLRCSPMKGHSHVYWYRQLPEEGLKFMVYLQKENIIDESGMPKERFSAEFPKEGPSILRIQQVVRGDSAAYFCASSRTGTSTEAFFGQGTRLTVV.

The CDR3 DNA sequence: TGTGCCAGCAGTTACTCGGCTGGGCTGGGCGAAAAACTGTTTTTT. Translated: CASSYSAGLGEKLFF. V is TRBV6-5 and J is TRBJ1-4; D is unclear. From germline, CDR1 is MNHEY and CDR2 SVGAGI. Trimming took off 0 bases at V and 8 bases at J, with 13 bases between the two ends. The CDR3 has 15 amino acids.

The V call is TRBV5-6, the J call TRBJ2-7, with 7 bases lining up with TRBD1. With 1 base clipped from V and 4 bases from J, the junction kept 2 bases outside the gene matches. Germline CDR1 SGHDT, CDR2 YYEEEE. The CDR3 has 13 residues. CDR3 in DNA: TGTGCCAGCAGCTTGAAACAGGGGTACGAGCAGTACTTC. Translated: CASSLKQGYEQYF.

The chain couples TRBV11-2 to TRBJ2-1; TRBD1 aligns across 8 bases. After removal of 4 bases from V and 3 bases from J, the junction contained 5 bases not matched to a gene. The CDR3 has 15 residues. Germline V gene lookup returns CDR1 SGHAT and CDR2 FQNNGV. The DNA of the CDR3 is TGTGCCAGCAGCTCCCAGACAGGGGTCTACAATGAGCAGTTCTTC. It is translated as CASSSQTGVYNEQFF.

The chain employs TRBV2 and TRBJ2-1, with D unclear. CDR1 SNHLY and CDR2 FYNNEI come from the germline V gene. V lost 2 bases and J lost 0, with 5 bases in between. This CDR3 is built from 14 residues. In DNA form, the CDR3 reads TGTGCCAGCAGTGAATTTAGCTCCTACAATGAGCAGTTCTTC. It encodes CASSEFSSYNEQFF.

V and J are TRBV5-1 and TRBJ2-2; tentatively, D is TRBD1 (5 bases). The germline gives CDR1 SGHRS, CDR2 YFSETQ. The CDR3 runs 15 residues. Trimming left V 0 bases short and J 4 bases short, with 10 bases between. CDR3 bases: TGCGCCAGCAGCTTGGGTCAGGGTGGCACCGGGGAGCTGTTTTTT. Translating gives CASSLGQGGTGELFF.

The V and J genes are TRBV3-1 (or the pseudogene TRBV3-2) and TRBJ1-4; 8 nucleotides match TRBD1. The CDR3 is made up of 16 amino acids. Germline V CDR1 and CDR2: LGHDT, YNNKEL (reference sequence). Trimming removed 1 base from V and 6 bases from J; junction bases left unmatched: 7. CDR3 sequence reads: CASSQGFRGRDEKLFF. CDR3 coding DNA: TGTGCCAGCAGCCAAGGATTCAGGGGGCGGGATGAAAAACTGTTTTTT.

This chain joins TRBV5-6 and TRBJ2-5, with D possibly matching TRBD2 (6 bases). V was shortened by 2 bases and J by 8 bases, with 16 bases between the two germline ends. The germline CDR1 and CDR2 sequences are SGHDT and YYEEEE. This CDR3 is built from 14 residues. The CDR3 sequence: CASSFRLVGSTQYF. The CDR3 coding sequence is TGTGCCAGCAGCTTTAGACTAGTAGGGTCTACCCAGTACTTC.

The rearrangement uses TRBV4-3 and TRBJ1-1; the match to TRBD1 covers 7 bases. This CDR3 comprises 15 residues. The trim removed 4 bases at V and 0 bases at J, leaving 5 bases unmatched. Germline values: CDR1 LGHNA, CDR2 YSLEER. The CDR3 protein is CASSPGGKMNTEAFF. The CDR3 nucleotides read TGCGCCAGCAGCCCAGGGGGGAAAATGAACACTGAAGCTTTCTTT.

This clone was seen a few times. The chain carries TRBV5-8 and TRBJ1-1; D is uncertain. The CDR3 sequence is 11 residues long. The germline CDR1 and CDR2 sequences are SGHTS and YDEGEE. V was cut by 2 bases and J by 4 bases, with 3 bases left in between. In DNA, the CDR3 is TGTGCCAGCAGCTTCTTCACTGAAGCTTTCTTT. Translating it yields CASSFFTEAFF.

The chain links TRBV19 to TRBJ1-1, with D possibly being TRBD1 (6 bases). The germline V gene encodes CDR1 LNHDA and CDR2 SQIVND (reference sequence). CDR3 size: 13 residues. Between the trimmed V and J ends, which lost 7 bases and 1 base, there was a span of 10 bases. CDR3 bases: TGTGCCAGTAAACCCAGGGGGAACACTGAAGCTTTCTTT. This codes for CASKPRGNTEAFF.

The V call is TRBV19, the J call TRBJ1-5; the match to TRBD1 covers 9 bases. The CDR3 consists of 16 residues. V was pared by 1 base and J by 3 bases, with 4 bases of the junction left unmatched. The germline CDR1 and CDR2 sequences are LNHDA and SQIVND (reference sequence). The DNA of the CDR3 is TGTGCCAGTAGTATAGGGGACAGGGTACCCAATCAGCCCCAGCATTTT. It yields the protein CASSIGDRVPNQPQHF.

V is TRBV18 and J is TRBJ1-4, with D perhaps matching TRBD1 (6 bases). The V gene's germline CDR1 is KGHSH and CDR2 LQKENI. V shed 6 bases and J shed 8 bases, with 13 bases lying between them. The CDR3 contains 13 residues. The CDR3 sequence: CASSPQGYEKLFF. The CDR3 coding sequence is TGTGCCAGCTCGCCTCAGGGGTACGAAAAACTGTTTTTT.

This chain connects TRBV11-2 to TRBJ1-3, with D uncertain. CDR3 length: 15 amino acids. V gave up 2 bases and J gave up 0 bases, with 8 bases separating them. Germline V gene data show CDR1 as SGHAT and CDR2 as FQNNGV. The CDR3 DNA sequence: TGTGCCAGCAGCTTATCAGGTGCCTCTGGAAACACCATATATTTT. Protein product: CASSLSGASGNTIYF.

With regard to this clone: Different DNA sequences within this sample yield the same CDR3. The CDR3 coding sequence is TGTGCCAGCAGCCTCCAGGAGAACACTGAAGCTTTCTTT. This translates into CASSLQENTEAFF. The chain is built from TRBV7-3 and TRBJ1-1, with unresolved D. The ends were cut back, 5 bases at V and 1 base at J, with 8 bases in the middle. The CDR3 length is 13 residues. Germline CDR1 and CDR2: SGHTA and FQGTGA. The entire variable domain, with the rest obtained from reference TRBV7-3 and TRBJ1-1, is as follows: GAGVSQTPSNKVTEKGKYVELRCDPISGHTALYWYRQSLGQGPEFLIYFQGTGAADDSGLPNDRFFAVRPEGSVSTLKIQRTERGDSAVYLCASSLQENTEAFFGQGTRLTVV.

CDR3 coding DNA: TGTGCCAGCAGCTTAGCGCCCCCCACTGAAGTTAATTCACCCCTCCACTTT. It yields the protein CASSLAPPTEVNSPLHF. The chain combines TRBV7-2 with TRBJ1-6; no reliable D call. The V end lost 0 bases, the J end lost 6 bases, and 15 bases lay between the germline ends. CDR1 and CDR2 (germline): SGHTA, FQGNSA. The length of the CDR3 is 17 residues.

This clone turned up a few times. The chain carries TRBV7-3 and TRBJ1-2, with a weak D call TRBD1 (6 bases). The CDR3 loop spans 13 amino acids. CDR1 is SGHTA, CDR2 FQGTGA, per germline. V shed 4 bases and J shed 2 bases, with 8 bases lying between them. CDR3 protein: CASSSDSNYGYTF. In DNA form, the CDR3 reads TGTGCCAGCAGCTCGGACAGCAACTATGGCTACACCTTC.

This clone was recorded once. CDR3 loop: CATRSSGQSYTGELFF. CDR3 nucleotides: TGTGCCACTCGGTCGAGTGGACAGAGCTACACCGGGGAGCTGTTTTTT. The chain joins TRBV10-3 to TRBJ2-2; possible D gene TRBD1, 6 bases. V was trimmed by 10 bases and J by 3 bases, leaving 21 bases between them. The CDR3 spans 16 residues. CDR1 and CDR2 (germline): ENHRY, SYGVKD.

The gene calls are TRBV5-1 and TRBJ2-5, with D maybe TRBD2 (7 bases). Germline lookup yields CDR1 SGHRS and CDR2 YFSETQ. V was clipped by 5 bases and J by 5 bases, with 16 bases between them. The CDR3 is made up of 14 amino acids. CDR3 bases: TGCGCCAGCAGTGGGGGGGGCAGTGGTGAGACCCAGTACTTC. It codes for CASSGGGSGETQYF.

The chain carries TRBV29-1 and TRBJ2-3; TRBD1 is a possible D gene (6 bases). CDR3 size: 13 residues. Germline CDR1 SQVTM, CDR2 ANQGSEA. Trimming shortened V by 5 bases and J by 6 bases, and 15 bases separated the two germline ends. The CDR3 spells CSVQSYRADTQYF. The CDR3 DNA sequence: TGCAGCGTTCAATCTTACAGGGCGGATACGCAGTATTTT.

This sequence joins TRBV2 and TRBJ2-2; the match to TRBD1 covers 9 bases. Germline V gene data show CDR1 as SNHLY and CDR2 as FYNNEI. This CDR3 is built from 14 residues. J lost 4 bases, V lost 10 bases, and 7 bases had no gene match. CDR3 nucleotide sequence: TGTGCCACGGACGGACAGGGGACCACCGGGGAGCTGTTTTTT. Amino acid sequence: CATDGQGTTGELFF. The full variable domain, rest sourced from reference TRBV2 and TRBJ2-2, is EPEVTQTPSHQVTQMGQEVILRCVPISNHLYFYWYRQILGQKVEFLVSFYNNEISEKSEIFDDQFSVERPDGSNFTLKIRSTKLEDSAMYFCATDGQGTTGELFFGEGSRLTVL.